This T cell receptor beta chain came from a study of Graves' ophthalmopathy and Graves' hyperthyroidism. Notes on the study in general: The model flagged ophthalmopathy progression at roughly 70% sensitivity and 72.22% specificity.

Germline CDR1 is SGDLS and CDR2 is YYNGEE. V was cut by 0 bases and J by 5 bases, with 14 bases left in between. The CDR3 is 15 amino acids. Using RNA transcripts, the TCR beta CDR3 regions were amplified. The authors performed first-round RT-PCR with HTBI primers and then a second-round multiplex PCR. TCRdb called the multiplex PCR reads again in MiXCR, with one record for every CDR3 protein. The sample records more than 1,000,000 distinct CDR3 sequences, about 38% being singletons. With regard to this clonotype: Antigen specificity is unknown.

The receptor was isolated from an adult man with Graves' hyperthyroidism. Source material: peripheral blood or thyroid tissue (not recorded which). V is TRBV9 and J is TRBJ2-5; D could derive from TRBD1 or TRBD2 (5 bases each). CDR3 in amino acids: CASSVASGTLETQYF. The CDR3 DNA sequence: TGTGCCAGCAGCGTAGCCTCCGGGACCCTTGAGACCCAGTACTTC.